This is a list of T cell receptor beta chains from one sample in a study of neurological immune-mediated disorders. TCRdb processed the 5' RACE reads anew with MiXCR; each CDR3 protein has one entry. This sample has roughly 100,000 distinct CDR3 sequences, with approximately 10% found just once. Input material: PBMCs. All receptors derive from a female donor with HTLV-1-associated myelopathy (HAM/TSP). CDR3s include the opening cysteine and the closing phenylalanine or tryptophan. Fields, in order: J gene, CDR3 length, V gene, CDR3 protein.

>TRBJ2-3|15|TRBV5-1
CASSWQTSLADTQYF
>TRBJ1-3|12|TRBV9
CASRNSGNTIYF
>TRBJ2-3|14|TRBV29-1
CSVEDKGTVPTQYF
>TRBJ2-3|16|TRBV7-6
CASSPMGTSSTDTQYF
>TRBJ2-7|15|TRBV10-1
CASSETGTAPLEQYF
>TRBJ1-2|13|TRBV20-1
CSASEGASYGYTF
>TRBJ2-2|12|TRBV6-5
CASSYVTGELFF
>TRBJ2-3|16|TRBV5-1
CASSPATVLSTDTQYF
>TRBJ2-4|14|TRBV28
CASSDGGAKNIQYF
>TRBJ1-6|15|TRBV20-1
CSARMGSSYNSPLHF
>TRBJ2-7|13|TRBV15
CATNRPYSYEQYF